Below, 10 T cell receptor beta chains from the same sample are listed, as sequenced in a study of cytomegalovirus exposure and HLA in healthy donors. It was with 60 Vbeta and 13 Jbeta primers that the PCR ran. Libraries were prepared by immunoSEQ multiplex PCR; TCRdb keeps only in-frame clonotypes and omits some of them. The sample holds tens of thousands of clones, over 70% seen once. The sequencing sample was made of PBMCs. The receptor source for this set is a man in his fifties or sixties in good health and CMV-seropositive.

The chain links TRBV19 to TRBJ1-2; 7 positions agree with TRBD1. The CDR3 has 20 residues. V was clipped by 3 bases and J by 5 bases; unmatched bases: 24. Germline V CDR1 and CDR2: LNHDA, SQIVND (reference sequence). The CDR3 spells CASSIGGVWGQPFLGYGYTF. The CDR3 DNA reads as TGTGCCAGTAGTATCGGTGGAGTCTGGGGACAGCCCTTTCTTGGGTATGGCTACACCTTC. Looking up the rest from reference TRBV19 and TRBJ1-2 gives the full variable domain: DGGITQSPKYLFRKEGQNVTLSCEQNLNHDAMYWYRQDPGQGLRLIYYSQIVNDFQKGDIAEGYSVSREKKESFPLTVTSAQKNPTAFYLCASSIGGVWGQPFLGYGYTFGSGTRLTVV.

About this clone itself: One end of the junction varies from germline; a read error may be responsible. The chain employs TRBV25-1 and TRBJ2-5; maybe TRBD2 (6 bases). The DNA end lines up better with TRBJ2-7; the J call may be wrong. Germline V gene lookup returns CDR1 MGHDK and CDR2 SYGVNS. The CDR3 has 15 residues. The CDR3 is CASSGSGGKSSEQYF. DNA of the CDR3: TGTGCCAGCAGTGGGAGCGGCGGGAAATCCTCCGAGCAGTACTTC.

This chain joins TRBV12-2 and TRBJ2-5; the table's D gene call, TRBD1, was not cross checked with the DNA. TRBV12-2 is an annotated pseudogene. The CDR3 has 15 residues. CDR3 nucleotide sequence: TGTGCAAGTCGCTTAGCTGTCCGCAGAAAAGAGACCCAGTACTTC. Protein sequence: CASRLAVRRKETQYF.

The sample holds a few counts of this clone. This chain connects TRBV27 to TRBJ1-5; TRBD1 matches at 9 bases. V lost 8 bases to trimming and J lost 0 bases; unmatched junction nucleotides: 8. The CDR3 is 16 residues long. CDR1 is MNHEY, CDR2 SMNVEV, per germline (reference sequence). CDR3 in amino acids: CASGTGYMSSNQPQHF. CDR3 nucleotides: TGTGCCAGCGGGACAGGGTATATGTCTAGCAATCAGCCCCAGCATTTT.

This clone was observed once. One end of the junction does not line up with germline, which may come from a read error. This chain links TRBV12-5 with TRBJ1-6, with 7 bases aligning to TRBD1. Germline-derived CDR1 and CDR2 are LGHNT and FRNRAP. CDR3 length: 21 residues. The DNA of the CDR3 is TGTGTTAGTGGTCAGATATGGACAGGCGACAATGTAAGCTCCTATAATTCACCCCTCCACTTT. Translated, it gives CVSGQIWTGDNVSSYNSPLHF.

This chain links TRBV4-2 with TRBJ2-5, with 7 bases that match TRBD2. Judging by the DNA end, TRBJ2-7 fits better; the J call may be wrong. Germline values: CDR1 LGHNA, CDR2 YNFKEQ. CDR3 length equals 14 residues. The CDR3 DNA reads as TGTGCCAGCAGCCAAAGCGGGGCCTTCTACGAGCAGTACTTC. Its protein product is CASSQSGAFYEQYF.

The table lists this clone with a few counts. Since a much larger clone is just one base distant, this may be a read error. This CDR3 is also generated by other DNA sequences in the sample. The chain couples TRBV15 to TRBJ2-5, with 9 bases matching TRBD1. This CDR3 region has 15 residues. Trimming removed 10 bases from V and 5 bases from J; junction bases left unmatched: 14. Germline V lookup: CDR1 LNHNV, CDR2 YYDKDF (reference sequence). CDR3 region: CANSLQGAPGETQYF. The CDR3 region has the DNA TGTGCCAACAGTTTACAGGGGGCGCCCGGGGAGACCCAGTACTTC.

This rearrangement joins TRBV6-5 to TRBJ2-7; maybe TRBD2 (6 bases). Trimming shortened V by 6 bases and J by 3 bases, and 12 bases separated the two germline ends. This CDR3 has 13 residues. The germline gives CDR1 MNHEY, CDR2 SVGAGI. The CDR3 nucleotides read TGTGCCAGCAGCTCCCGGGGAGGCTACGAGCAGTACTTC. Amino acids: CASSSRGGYEQYF.

The J gene is TRBJ2-5, the V gene TRBV5-1, with 13 nucleotides matching TRBD2. The J call could be wrong; TRBJ2-7 is a better fit for the DNA end. The CDR3 sequence is 15 residues long. Germline V gene lookup returns CDR1 SGHRS and CDR2 YFSETQ. The CDR3 DNA reads as TGCGCCAGCAGGGAGGGACTAGCGGGAACCTACGAGCAGTACTTC. Translation: CASREGLAGTYEQYF.

V is TRBV7-3 and J is TRBJ2-2; a possible D gene is TRBD2 (7 bases). V was shortened by 6 bases and J by 7 bases, with 18 bases between the two germline ends. The germline gives CDR1 SGHTA, CDR2 FQGTGA. This CDR3 spans 15 amino acids. Here the CDR3 DNA reads TGTGCCAGCAGATCATCGGGGGGCATTCACGGGGAGCTGTTTTTT. This translates into CASRSSGGIHGELFF.